This T cell receptor (beta chain) was observed in a study of OX40 agonist ivuxolimab in advanced cancers. The V end lost 5 bases, the J end lost 4 bases, and 14 bases lay between the germline ends. The CDR3 sequence is 14 residues long. Germline-derived CDR1 and CDR2 are LNHNV and YYDKDF (reference sequence). Some clones are missing from TCRdb's copy, which holds only in-frame ones; the method was immunoSEQ multiplex PCR. Found here are roughly 63,000 clones, about 88% of them singletons; the top ten hold 1.2%. The sequencing here drew on CD4+ or CD8+ T cells sorted from blood, taken in a trial of the OX40 agonist ivuxolimab. The clonotype was recovered from an adult with an advanced solid tumor such as melanoma, head and neck, liver or kidney cancer. This sequence joins TRBV15 and TRBJ1-1; perhaps TRBD1 as D (5 bases). CDR3 nucleotides: TGTGCCACCAGCCAGGGTTTGTCGAGCACTGAAGCTTTCTTT. Amino acid sequence: CATSQGLSSTEAFF.